This record looks at one T cell receptor beta chain sequence and its context. Its antigen remains unknown. The junction departs from germline at one end; a sequencing error may be responsible. The germline CDR1 and CDR2 sequences are SNHLY and FYNNEI. CDR3 length: 14 residues. Researchers took RNA transcripts and amplified the TCR beta CDR3 regions from them. TCR CDR3 underwent first-round RT-PCR with the HTBI primer set. A single record per CDR3 protein comes from TCRdb applying MiXCR to the multiplex PCR reads. The table lists 600,000 to 650,000 distinct CDR3 sequences, around 16% of them singletons. This sample stems from a study of T cells in Graves' hyperthyroidism and ophthalmopathy. As for the study in general: Staff took peripheral blood when the initial diagnosis was made, before any treatment began. Study outcomes and limitations: Ophthalmopathy was predicted by the model a median of around 5.9 months ahead of onset. Ophthalmopathy stood apart from stable hyperthyroidism in a 13 V-J model.

These patients, aged 18 to 65, had recently diagnosed hyperthyroidism lasting under 2 months. The sample taken for sequencing was blood. The TCR originated in a woman in her 30s with Graves' hyperthyroidism. V gene TRBV2 combines with J gene TRBJ2-5; D is possibly TRBD1 or TRBD2 (6 bases each). The CDR3 spells CASRGGRVMAPLNF. As DNA, the CDR3 is TGTGCCAGCAGAGGGGGGCGAGTAATGGCCCCTTTAAACTTC. The full variable domain, its missing parts supplied by reference TRBV2 and TRBJ2-5, is EPEVTQTPSHQVTQMGQEVILRCVPISNHLYFYWYRQILGQKVEFLVSFYNNEISEKSEIFDDQFSVERPDGSNFTLKIRSTKLEDSAMYFCASRGGRVMAPLNFGPGTRLLVL.